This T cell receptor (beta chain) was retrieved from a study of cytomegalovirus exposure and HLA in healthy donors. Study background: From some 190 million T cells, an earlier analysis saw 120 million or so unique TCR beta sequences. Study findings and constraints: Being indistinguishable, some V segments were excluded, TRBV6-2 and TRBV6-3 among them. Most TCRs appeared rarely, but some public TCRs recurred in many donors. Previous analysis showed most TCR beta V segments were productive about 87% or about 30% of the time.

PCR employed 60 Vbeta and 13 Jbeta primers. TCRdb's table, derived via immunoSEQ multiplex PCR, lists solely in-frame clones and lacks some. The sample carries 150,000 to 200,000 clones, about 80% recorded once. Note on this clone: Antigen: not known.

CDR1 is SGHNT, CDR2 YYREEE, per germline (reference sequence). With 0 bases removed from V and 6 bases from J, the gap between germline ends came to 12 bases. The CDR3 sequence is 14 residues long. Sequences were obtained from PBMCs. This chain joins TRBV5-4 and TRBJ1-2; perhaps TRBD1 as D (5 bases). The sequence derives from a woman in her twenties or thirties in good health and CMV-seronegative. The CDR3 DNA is TGTGCCAGCAGCTTGGTGGGGGGGGGAGATGGCTACACCTTC. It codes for CASSLVGGGDGYTF.